Here is one T cell receptor beta chain with its context. The germline V gene has CDR1 LNHDA and CDR2 SQIVND (reference sequence). Trimming left V 5 bases short and J 8 bases short, with 12 bases between. CDR3 length: 12 amino acids. These data are taken from a study of T cell responses to AZD1222 COVID-19 vaccine. Produced via immunoSEQ multiplex PCR; TCRdb's table is partial and in-frame only. Of around 140,000 clones in the sample, around 92% were seen once. The chain couples TRBV19 to TRBJ1-1; D may be TRBD1 (5 bases). The sample here was peripheral blood, taken after recovery from COVID-19. The clonotype was recovered from an adult who had recovered from COVID-19. CDR3 in DNA: TGTGCCAGTAGTTTGTGGGGCAGGGAAGCTTTCTTT. Protein sequence: CASSLWGREAFF.